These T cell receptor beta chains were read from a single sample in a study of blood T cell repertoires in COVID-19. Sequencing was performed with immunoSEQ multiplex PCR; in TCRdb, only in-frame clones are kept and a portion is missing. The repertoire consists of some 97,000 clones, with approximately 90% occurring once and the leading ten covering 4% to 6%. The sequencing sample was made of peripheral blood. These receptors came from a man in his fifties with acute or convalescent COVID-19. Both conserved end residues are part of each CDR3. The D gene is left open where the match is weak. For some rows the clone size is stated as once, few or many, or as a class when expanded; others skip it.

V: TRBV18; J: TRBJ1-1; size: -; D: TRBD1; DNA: TGTGCCAGCTCACCCCAGGGACAGGTGAACACTGAAGCTTTCTTT; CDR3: CASSPQGQVNTEAFF
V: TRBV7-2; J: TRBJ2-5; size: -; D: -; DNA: TGTGCCAGCAAAAGGGGTAGCGAGACCCAGTACTTC; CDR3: CASKRGSETQYF
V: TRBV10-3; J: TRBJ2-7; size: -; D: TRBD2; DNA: TGTGCCATCAGTGAGAATTACAGCGGGAGCTACGAGCAGTACTTC; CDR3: CAISENYSGSYEQYF
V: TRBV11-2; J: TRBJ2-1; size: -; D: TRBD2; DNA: TGTGCCAGCAGCTTACTTTCGGTGCGGGAGAGTATTGAGCAGTTCTTC; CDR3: CASSLLSVRESIEQFF
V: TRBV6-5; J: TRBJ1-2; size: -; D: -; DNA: TGTGCCAGCAGTTACTCGGGGGAGGCAAATGGCTACACCTTC; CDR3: CASSYSGEANGYTF
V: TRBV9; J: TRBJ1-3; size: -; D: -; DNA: TGTGCCAGCAGCCCCCGGACAGATTCTGGAAACACCATATATTTT; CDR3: CASSPRTDSGNTIYF
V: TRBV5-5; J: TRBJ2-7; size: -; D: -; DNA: TGTGCCAGCAGCCTTACCGGGAACACCTACGAGCAGTACTTC; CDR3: CASSLTGNTYEQYF
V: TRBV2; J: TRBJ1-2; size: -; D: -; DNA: TGTGCCAGCAGTGACGGGAACTATGGCTACACCTTC; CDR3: CASSDGNYGYTF
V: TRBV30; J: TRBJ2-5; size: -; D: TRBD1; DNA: TGTGCCTGGAGTACAGGGGCCTGGGGGACCCAGTACTTC; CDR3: CAWSTGAWGTQYF
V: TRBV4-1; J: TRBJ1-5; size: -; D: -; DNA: TGCGCCAGCAGCCGTGTCGACAGCGACAATCAGCCCCAGCATTTT; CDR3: CASSRVDSDNQPQHF
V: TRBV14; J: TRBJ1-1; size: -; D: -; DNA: TGTGCCAGCAGCCAAGAACAGGGTGGCTACACTGAAGCTTTCTTT; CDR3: CASSQEQGGYTEAFF
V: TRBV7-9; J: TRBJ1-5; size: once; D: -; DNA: TGTGCCAGCAGCTTAGTCGTAGCAGGGCTTAGCAATCAGCCCCAGCATTTT; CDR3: CASSLVVAGLSNQPQHF
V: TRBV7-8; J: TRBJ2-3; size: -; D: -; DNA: TGTGCCAGCAGCTTAGTCGGTTCCTCGGAGCCAGATACGCAGTATTTT; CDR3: CASSLVGSSEPDTQYF
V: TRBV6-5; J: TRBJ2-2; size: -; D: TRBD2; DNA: TGTGCCAGCAGTTACGGGACTAGAGGGAACACCGGGGAGCTGTTTTTT; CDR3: CASSYGTRGNTGELFF
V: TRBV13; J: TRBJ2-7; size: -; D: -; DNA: TGTGCCAGCAGTTTCGAGGATTACGAGCAGTACTTC; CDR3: CASSFEDYEQYF
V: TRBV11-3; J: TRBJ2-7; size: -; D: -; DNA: TGTGCCAGCAGCTTTTTGTACTCCTACGAGCAGTACTTC; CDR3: CASSFLYSYEQYF
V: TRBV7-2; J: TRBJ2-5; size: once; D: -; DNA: TGTGCCAGCAGCTTAGACATCCAAGAGACCCAGTACTTC; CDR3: CASSLDIQETQYF
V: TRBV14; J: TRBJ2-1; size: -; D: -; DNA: TGTGCCAGCAGCCAAGATGTCACTAGCAATGAGCAGTTCTTC; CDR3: CASSQDVTSNEQFF
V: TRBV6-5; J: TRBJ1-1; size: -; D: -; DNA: TGTGCCAGCAGTTACCCCCAGGTCACTGAAGCTTTCTTT; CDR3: CASSYPQVTEAFF
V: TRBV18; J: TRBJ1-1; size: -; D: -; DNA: TGTGCCAGCTCACCTGATTGGGAGATGAACACTGAAGCTTTCTTT; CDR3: CASSPDWEMNTEAFF
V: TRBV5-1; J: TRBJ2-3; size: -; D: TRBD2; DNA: TGCGCCACCCGATCCGGGACTAGCGGGAGGGCAGGGGATACGCAGTATTTT; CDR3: CATRSGTSGRAGDTQYF
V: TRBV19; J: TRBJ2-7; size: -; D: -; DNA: TGTGCCAGTACCAACAGAGAAGGTACCTACGAGCAGTACTTC; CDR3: CASTNREGTYEQYF
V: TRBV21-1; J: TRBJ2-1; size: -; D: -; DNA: TGTGCCAGCAGCAAAAGCCGGGACAGGGGTGATAGCAATGAGCAGTTCTTC; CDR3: CASSKSRDRGDSNEQFF
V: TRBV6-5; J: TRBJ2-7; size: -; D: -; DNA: TGTGCCATCGCCTCGGGTAGTAACCACTACGAGCAGTACTTC; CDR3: CAIASGSNHYEQYF
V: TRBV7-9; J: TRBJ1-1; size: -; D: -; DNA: TGTGCCAGCAGCTTAGCCGCAGGAAAGGCTGAAGCTTTCTTT; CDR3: CASSLAAGKAEAFF
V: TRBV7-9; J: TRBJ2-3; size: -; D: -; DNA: TGTGCCAGCAGCCTGTCGGGACACGATGGGAATACGCAGTATTTT; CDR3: CASSLSGHDGNTQYF
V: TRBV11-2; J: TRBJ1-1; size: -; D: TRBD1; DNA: TGTGCCAGCAGCCCGGACAGGGGGGACACTGAAGCTTTCTTT; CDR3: CASSPDRGDTEAFF
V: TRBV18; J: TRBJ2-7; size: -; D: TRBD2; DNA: TGTGCCAGCTCACCAACTAGCGGTAGTCCCCACGAGCAGTACTTC; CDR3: CASSPTSGSPHEQYF
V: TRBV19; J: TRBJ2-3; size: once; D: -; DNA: TGTGCCAGTAGGGTTGAGACTAACACAGATACGCAGTATTTT; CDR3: CASRVETNTDTQYF
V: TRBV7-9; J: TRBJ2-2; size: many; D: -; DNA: TGTGCCAGCAGCTTGCGGGCGAACACCGGGGAGCTGTTTTTT; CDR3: CASSLRANTGELFF
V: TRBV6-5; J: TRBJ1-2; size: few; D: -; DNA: TGTGCCAGCAACCCCTCCCTGGGGAGTAACTATGGCTACACCTTC; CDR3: CASNPSLGSNYGYTF
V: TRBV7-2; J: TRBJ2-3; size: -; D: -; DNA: TGTGCCAGCAGCTTAATTATAGGCACAGATACGCAGTATTTT; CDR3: CASSLIIGTDTQYF
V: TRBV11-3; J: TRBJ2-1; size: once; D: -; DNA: TGTGCCAGCAGCTTAGCGGTGGGGAGCTCCTACAATGAGCAGTTCTTC; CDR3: CASSLAVGSSYNEQFF
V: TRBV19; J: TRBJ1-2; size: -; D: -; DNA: TGTGCCAGTAGTATTAGCCCGGGGGGGAACTATGGCTACACCTTC; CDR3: CASSISPGGNYGYTF
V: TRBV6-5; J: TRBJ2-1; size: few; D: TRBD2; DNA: TGTGCCAGCAGTTACTCTAGCGGCGGGGGCAATGAGCAGTTCTTC; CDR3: CASSYSSGGGNEQFF
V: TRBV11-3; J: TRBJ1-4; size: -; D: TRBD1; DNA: TGTGCCAGCAGCCCCGGGACAGGGGTTGAAAAACTGTTTTTT; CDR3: CASSPGTGVEKLFF
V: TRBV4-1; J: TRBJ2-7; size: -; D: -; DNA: TGCGCCAGCAGCCAAAGGGGACTGTCGGGCGAGCAGTACTTC; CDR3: CASSQRGLSGEQYF
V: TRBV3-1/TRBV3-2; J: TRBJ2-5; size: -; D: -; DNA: TGTGCCAGCAGCCAAGATTTTCAACAGTACCAAGAGACCCAGTACTTC; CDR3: CASSQDFQQYQETQYF
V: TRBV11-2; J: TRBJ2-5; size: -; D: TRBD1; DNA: TGTGCCAGCAGCTTGGGGGACAGGTTCCAAGAGACCCAGTACTTC; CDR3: CASSLGDRFQETQYF
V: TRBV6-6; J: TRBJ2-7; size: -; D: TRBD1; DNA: TGTGCCAGCACCAGACAGGGGGCCTCCTACGAGCAGTACTTC; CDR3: CASTRQGASYEQYF
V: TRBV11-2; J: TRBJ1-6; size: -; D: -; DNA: TGTGCCAGCAGCTTGGGACACTATAATTCACCCCTCCACTTT; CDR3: CASSLGHYNSPLHF
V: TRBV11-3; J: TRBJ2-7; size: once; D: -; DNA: TGTGCCAGCAGCTTAGAGGGGCGCGGGACCTACGAGCAGTACTTC; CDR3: CASSLEGRGTYEQYF